This TCR beta chain was sequenced for a study of human T cells and chemical hapten exposure. Study summary: Alopecia areata, totalis and universalis patients, mostly female, were included.

Sample time point: pre-sensitization, week 0. The treatment is: therapeutic diphenylcyclopropenone sensitization with weekly scalp DPC. CDR3 size: 12 residues. In germline, CDR1 is MDHEN, CDR2 SYDVKM. The V end was cut by 4 bases, the J end by 7 bases, with 10 bases between. In this sample, this clonotype turned up many times. TCRdb redid the calling of the RACE reads with MiXCR, one entry per CDR3 protein. Among a few hundred thousand distinct CDR3 sequences listed, about 5% were seen once. Sequenced here: whole blood, sampled in connection with sensitization to the hapten diphenylcyclopropenone (DPC). The sequence came from a woman aged 18-29 years with alopecia areata. Some clones in this sample may be carry-over from other donors' samples. This sequence joins TRBV28 and TRBJ1-1; D is unclear. DNA of the CDR3: TGTGCCAGCAGTTGGGGTTGGAGTGAAGCTTTCTTT. Translating gives CASSWGWSEAFF.